This T cell receptor beta chain was sequenced in a study of CD8 T cells in Susac syndrome. Between the trimmed V and J ends, which lost 1 base and 2 bases, there was a span of 14 bases. This CDR3 region has 16 residues. Germline V gene data show CDR1 as MGHRA and CDR2 as YSYEKL. RNA totalling about 0.5 to 1 ug underwent reverse transcription with random hexamers. Amplification of the TCR beta CDR3 was carried out by immunoSEQ multiplex PCR, which spanned a total of 54 Vbeta and 13 Jbeta segments. TCRdb analysed the immunoSEQ multiplex PCR reads with MiXCR anew, one entry per CDR3 protein. The data show tens of thousands of distinct CDR3 sequences, 94% seen once. Negative isolation was used for CD8+ and CD4+ T cells, and FACS enrichment was applied to TEMRA cells.

This chain connects TRBV4-1 to TRBJ2-5, with D possibly TRBD1 on 5 matching bases. The origin of this receptor is a human donor in good health. Sequencing was done on a sample of CD8+ T cells from PBMCs. CDR3 coding DNA: TGCGCCAGCAGCCAAGGAGGTCAGGGATCGCAAGAGACCCAGTACTTC. It encodes CASSQGGQGSQETQYF.